The clone carrying this T cell receptor beta chain was observed at least ten times. This sample stems from a study of T-cell reconstitution after alpha-beta-depleted transplantation in children. CDR1 and CDR2 from the germline V gene are SGHRS and YFSETQ. Trimming took 3 bases from V and 2 from J, leaving 14 bases between them. The CDR3 is made up of 15 amino acids. TCRbeta library construction was performed incorporating unique molecular identifiers. TCRdb ran MiXCR on the PCR reads and lists one entry per CDR3 protein. In the table there are hundreds of thousands of distinct CDR3 sequences, 10% to 15% of which are singletons.

This chain uses TRBV5-1 with TRBJ2-5, with D unclear. The sequenced sample was PBMCs, obtained from the stem cell graft. The sequence was collected from a human donor who donated a stem cell graft to a child with Fanconi anemia. The CDR3 DNA sequence: TGCGCCAGCAGCTCAGGAGCGATATCACAAGAGACCCAGTACTTC. This codes for CASSSGAISQETQYF.